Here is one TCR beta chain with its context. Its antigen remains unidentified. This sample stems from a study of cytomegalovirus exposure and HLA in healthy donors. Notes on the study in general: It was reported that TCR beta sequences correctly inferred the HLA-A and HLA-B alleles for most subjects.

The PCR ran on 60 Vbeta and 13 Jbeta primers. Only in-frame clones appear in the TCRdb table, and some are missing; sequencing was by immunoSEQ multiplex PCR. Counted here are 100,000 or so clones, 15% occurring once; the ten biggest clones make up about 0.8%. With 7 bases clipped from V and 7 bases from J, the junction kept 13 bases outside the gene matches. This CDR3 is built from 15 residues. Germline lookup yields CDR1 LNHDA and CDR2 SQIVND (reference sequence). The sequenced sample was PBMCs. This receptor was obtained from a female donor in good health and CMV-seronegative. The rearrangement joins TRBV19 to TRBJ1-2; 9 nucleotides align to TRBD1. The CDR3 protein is CASKKAGQGFSGYTF. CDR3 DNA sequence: TGTGCCAGTAAAAAAGCGGGACAGGGATTTTCTGGCTACACCTTC.